These T cell receptor beta chains were read from a single sample in a study of metastatic and nonmetastatic thyroid tumors. Via MiXCR, TCRdb re-called the PCR reads. There are roughly 58,000 clones in the sample; about 3.8% occur only once, and around 24% lies in the top ten. The source material was blood. These receptors came from a female donor with papillary thyroid cancer or a benign thyroid nodule (not recorded which). Some clones in this sample may be carry-over from other donors' samples. The CDR3 runs from the conserved cysteine through the conserved F or W. A D gene is named only where the DNA matches it firmly. Clone size is shown for a subset of rows, as once, few, many or a class of expanded clone.

clone_size: many; j_call: TRBJ2-1; v_call: TRBV2; d_call: TRBD2; cdr3_nt: TGTGCCACAACTAGCGGTCTGAACAATGAGCAGTTCTTC; cdr3_aa: CATTSGLNNEQFF
clone_size: many; j_call: TRBJ2-1; v_call: TRBV7-7; d_call: TRBD2; cdr3_nt: TGTGCTAGCAGCCTTAGCGGGGAATCCTACAATGAGCAGTTCTTC; cdr3_aa: CASSLSGESYNEQFF
clone_size: -; j_call: TRBJ1-6; v_call: TRBV28; d_call: TRBD1; cdr3_nt: TGTGCCAGCAGGGGGAGCCGGGGGACAGGGACCGAACCCCTCCACTTT; cdr3_aa: CASRGSRGTGTEPLHF
clone_size: -; j_call: TRBJ2-3; v_call: TRBV6-1; d_call: TRBD2; cdr3_nt: TGTGCCATCGGGAGGCGGGATCCCGACGGTGCAGATACGCAGTATTTT; cdr3_aa: CAIGRRDPDGADTQYF
clone_size: many; j_call: TRBJ2-7; v_call: TRBV12-3/TRBV12-4; d_call: -; cdr3_nt: TGTGCCAGCAGTTGGGGCCCCGGGGGCTCCTACGAGCAGTACTTC; cdr3_aa: CASSWGPGGSYEQYF
clone_size: many; j_call: TRBJ1-2; v_call: TRBV5-1; d_call: TRBD1; cdr3_nt: TGCGCCAGCAGCTCGGGACAGGGGGCGATGGGCTATGGCTACACCTTC; cdr3_aa: CASSSGQGAMGYGYTF
clone_size: many; j_call: TRBJ2-3; v_call: TRBV20-1; d_call: TRBD2; cdr3_nt: TGCAGTGCTAGGACCACTAGCGGGAGGAATACGCAGTATTTT; cdr3_aa: CSARTTSGRNTQYF
clone_size: -; j_call: TRBJ2-7; v_call: TRBV18; d_call: TRBD1; cdr3_nt: TGTGCCAGCTCTCGGGACAGGGGGCGCTCGGGGGAGCAGTACTTC; cdr3_aa: CASSRDRGRSGEQYF
clone_size: many; j_call: TRBJ1-2; v_call: TRBV15; d_call: TRBD1; cdr3_nt: TGTGCCACCAGCAGAGGCGACAGGGCCCCGAACTATGGCTACACCTTC; cdr3_aa: CATSRGDRAPNYGYTF
clone_size: many; j_call: TRBJ1-2; v_call: TRBV20-1; d_call: -; cdr3_nt: TGCAGTGCTAGTTCTGGGGAAAACTATGGCTACACCTTC; cdr3_aa: CSASSGENYGYTF